These 7 T cell receptor beta chains share one sample of origin, sequenced in a study of OX40 agonist ivuxolimab in advanced cancers. This table comes from immunoSEQ multiplex PCR, and its TCRdb copy is limited to in-frame clones, with some not included. The data show about 74,000 clones, roughly 88% seen once. The sequences come from CD4+ or CD8+ T cells sorted from blood, collected in a trial of the OX40 agonist ivuxolimab. The receptor set was obtained from an adult with an advanced solid tumor such as melanoma, head and neck, liver or kidney cancer.

The rearrangement links TRBV18 to TRBJ1-5; possible D gene TRBD1, 6 bases. V lost 6 bases, J lost 6 bases, and 15 bases lay in between. This CDR3 spans 14 amino acids. Germline V CDR1 and CDR2: KGHSH, LQKENI. CDR3 amino acids: CASSPGQSPQPQHF. DNA of the CDR3: TGTGCCAGCTCCCCGGGACAAAGCCCTCAGCCCCAGCATTTT.

The V and J genes are TRBV9 and TRBJ2-7; 9 nucleotides match TRBD1. Trimming at V came to 4 bases and at J to 7 bases, leaving 9 bases not matched to a gene. The germline V gene has CDR1 SGDLS and CDR2 YYNGEE. This CDR3 has 14 amino acids. The CDR3 sequence is CASSPPGQGEEQYF. The CDR3 DNA follows: TGTGCCAGCAGCCCTCCGGGACAGGGAGAGGAGCAGTACTTC.

The chain has TRBV5-6 and TRBJ1-5; no firm D call. The V end was cut by 2 bases, the J end by 6 bases, with 12 bases between. The CDR3 spans 14 residues. CDR1 and CDR2 from the germline V gene are SGHDT and YYEEEE. This chain's CDR3 is CASSFGSAFQPQHF. The CDR3, as DNA: TGTGCCAGCAGCTTTGGTTCTGCATTTCAGCCCCAGCATTTT.

This chain connects TRBV5-1 to TRBJ2-7, with TRBD1 as a possible D gene (6 bases). Trimming removed 1 base at V and 6 bases at J, with 17 bases between. Germline assignment: CDR1 SGHRS and CDR2 YFSETQ. The CDR3 spans 15 residues. CDR3 bases: TGCGCCAGCAGCTTGCCCAGAGGAACAGGGACCGAGCAGTACTTC. Translating gives CASSLPRGTGTEQYF.

The rearrangement links TRBV30 to TRBJ2-5; maybe TRBD1 (5 bases). Trimming removed 4 bases from V and 2 bases from J, with 14 bases in between. This CDR3 is built from 14 residues. CDR1 GTSNPN and CDR2 SVGIG come from the germline V gene (reference sequence). CDR3 region: CAWKPPGPQETQYF. The CDR3 DNA sequence: TGTGCCTGGAAGCCCCCAGGGCCTCAAGAGACCCAGTACTTC.

The chain joins TRBV30 to TRBJ1-4; D unclear. Germline V gene sequence: CDR1 GTSNPN, CDR2 SVGIG (reference sequence). The V and J ends lost 1 base and 7 bases respectively, with 16 bases between them. CDR3 length: 15 amino acids. The CDR3 reads CAWSGGSPSAEKLFF. For the CDR3, the DNA is TGTGCCTGGAGTGGCGGGAGCCCTTCGGCTGAAAAACTGTTTTTT.

The V gene is TRBV30, the J gene TRBJ2-1; the D gene could be TRBD1 or TRBD2 (5 bases each). V gave up 0 bases and J gave up 3 bases, with 18 bases separating them. The germline V gene encodes CDR1 GTSNPN and CDR2 SVGIG (reference sequence). The CDR3 sequence is 17 residues long. CDR3 residues: CAWSVLGTIPSYNEQFF. The DNA of the CDR3 is TGTGCCTGGAGTGTACTGGGGACGATTCCAAGCTACAATGAGCAGTTCTTC.